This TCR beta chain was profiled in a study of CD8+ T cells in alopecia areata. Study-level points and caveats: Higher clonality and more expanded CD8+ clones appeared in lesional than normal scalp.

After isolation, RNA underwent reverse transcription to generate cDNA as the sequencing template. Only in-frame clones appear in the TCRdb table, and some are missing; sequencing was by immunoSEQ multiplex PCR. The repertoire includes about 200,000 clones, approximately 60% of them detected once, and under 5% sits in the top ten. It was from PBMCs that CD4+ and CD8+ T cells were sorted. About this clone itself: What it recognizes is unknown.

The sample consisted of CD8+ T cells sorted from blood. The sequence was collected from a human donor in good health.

In DNA, the CDR3 is TGTGCCAGCATGATGGTGGGGGCCAACGTCCTGACTTTC. Translated: CASMMVGANVLTF. The genes are TRBV7-9 and TRBJ2-6, with D hard to call. Trimming took off 7 bases at V and 4 bases at J, with 8 bases between the two ends. This CDR3 comprises 13 residues. Germline V CDR1 and CDR2: SEHNR, FQNEAQ (reference sequence).